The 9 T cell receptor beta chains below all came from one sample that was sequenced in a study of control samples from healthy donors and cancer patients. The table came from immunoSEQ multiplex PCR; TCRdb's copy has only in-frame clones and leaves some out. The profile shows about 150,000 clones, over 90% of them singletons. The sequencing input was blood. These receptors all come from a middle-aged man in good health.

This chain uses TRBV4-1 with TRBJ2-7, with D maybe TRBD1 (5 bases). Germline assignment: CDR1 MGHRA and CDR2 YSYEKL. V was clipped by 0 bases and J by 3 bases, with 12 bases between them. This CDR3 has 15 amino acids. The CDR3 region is CASSQDPAGHYEQYF. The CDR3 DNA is TGCGCCAGCAGCCAAGACCCTGCAGGACACTACGAGCAGTACTTC.

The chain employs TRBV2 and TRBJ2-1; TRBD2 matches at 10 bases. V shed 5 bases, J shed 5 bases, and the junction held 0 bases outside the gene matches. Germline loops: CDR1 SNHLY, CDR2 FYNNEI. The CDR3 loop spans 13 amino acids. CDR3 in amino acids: CASSLAGDNEQFF. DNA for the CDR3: TGTGCCAGCAGTCTAGCGGGAGACAATGAGCAGTTCTTC.

CDR3 residues: CASTLAGAYNEQFF. The CDR3 coding sequence is TGTGCCAGCACCCTAGCGGGGGCCTACAATGAGCAGTTCTTC. The chain is built from TRBV5-4 and TRBJ2-1, with 10 nucleotides matching TRBD2. The V segment lost 6 bases and the J segment 2 bases; nucleotides outside the gene matches: 2. This CDR3 region has 14 residues. Germline V CDR1 and CDR2: SGHNT, YYREEE (reference sequence).

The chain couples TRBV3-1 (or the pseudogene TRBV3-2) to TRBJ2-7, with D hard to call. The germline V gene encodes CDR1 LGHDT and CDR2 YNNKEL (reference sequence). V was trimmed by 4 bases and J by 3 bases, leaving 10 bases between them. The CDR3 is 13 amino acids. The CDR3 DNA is TGTGCCAGCAGCCCGGGCCCTAACTACGAGCAGTACTTC. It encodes CASSPGPNYEQYF.

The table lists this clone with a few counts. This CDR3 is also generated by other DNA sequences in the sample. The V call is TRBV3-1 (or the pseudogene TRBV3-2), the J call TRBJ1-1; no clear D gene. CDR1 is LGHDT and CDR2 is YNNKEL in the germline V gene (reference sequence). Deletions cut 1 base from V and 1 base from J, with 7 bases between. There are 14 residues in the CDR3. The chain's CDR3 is CASSQVAGNTEAFF. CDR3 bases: TGTGCCAGCAGCCAAGTGGCAGGGAACACTGAAGCTTTCTTT.

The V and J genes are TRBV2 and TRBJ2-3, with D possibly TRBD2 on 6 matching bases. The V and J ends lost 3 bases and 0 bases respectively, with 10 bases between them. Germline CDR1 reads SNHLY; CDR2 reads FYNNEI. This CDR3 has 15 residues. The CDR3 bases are TGTGCCAGCAGTGAGGAGGGATTGAGCACAGATACGCAGTATTTT. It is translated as CASSEEGLSTDTQYF.

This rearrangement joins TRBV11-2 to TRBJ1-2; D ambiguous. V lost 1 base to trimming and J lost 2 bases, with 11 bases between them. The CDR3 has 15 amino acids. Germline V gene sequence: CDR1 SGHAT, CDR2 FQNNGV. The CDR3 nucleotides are TGTGCCAGCAGCTTAGGGCTCACGGGGAACTATGGCTACACCTTC. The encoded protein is CASSLGLTGNYGYTF. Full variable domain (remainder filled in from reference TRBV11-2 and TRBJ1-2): EAGVAQSPRYKIIEKRQSVAFWCNPISGHATLYWYQQILGQGPKLLIQFQNNGVVDDSQLPKDRFSAERLKGVDSTLKIQPAKLEDSAVYLCASSLGLTGNYGYTFGSGTRLTVV.

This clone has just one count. The CDR3 nucleotides are TGTGCCACCAGCAGAGTAAGCCTCGAGCGGGAGGGCCGGAATGAGCAGTTCTTC. Translation gives CATSRVSLEREGRNEQFF. This sequence joins TRBV15 and TRBJ2-1; 10 nucleotides line up with TRBD2. Germline-derived CDR1 and CDR2 are LNHNV and YYDKDF (reference sequence). The junction had 13 bases not matched to a gene; V was cut back by 1 base and J by 7 bases. The CDR3 is 18 amino acids.

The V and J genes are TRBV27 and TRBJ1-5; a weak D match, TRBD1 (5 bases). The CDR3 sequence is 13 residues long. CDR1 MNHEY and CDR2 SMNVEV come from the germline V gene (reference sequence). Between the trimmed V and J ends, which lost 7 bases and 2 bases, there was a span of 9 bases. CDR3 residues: CASMAGGNQPQHF. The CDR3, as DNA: TGTGCCAGCATGGCGGGGGGCAATCAGCCCCAGCATTTT.